These 20 T cell receptor beta chains were sequenced from one sample in a study of cytomegalovirus exposure and HLA in healthy donors. The primer mix had 60 Vbeta and 13 Jbeta primers. Measured with immunoSEQ multiplex PCR; TCRdb has only the in-frame clones, and not every one. The sample has 150,000 to 200,000 clones, about four fifths seen once. The specimen sequenced was PBMCs. The receptors were sampled from a woman between 40 and 50 years old in good health and CMV-seronegative.

The chain recombines TRBV7-3 with TRBJ1-2; 9 bases line up with TRBD1. Germline values: CDR1 SGHTA, CDR2 FQGTGA. Trimming removed 5 bases from V and 6 bases from J; junction bases left unmatched: 7. The CDR3 loop spans 14 amino acids. The DNA for the CDR3 is TGTGCCAGCAGCCCCACCGGGACAGGGCATGGCTACACCTTC. Amino acids: CASSPTGTGHGYTF.

Of note for this clone: Other DNA sequences in this specimen translate into the identical CDR3. V is TRBV10-3 and J is TRBJ1-5; 9 nucleotides agree with TRBD1. Trimming took 3 bases from V and 1 from J; bases not matched to a gene: 1. Germline V gene lookup returns CDR1 ENHRY and CDR2 SYGVKD. CDR3 length: 15 amino acids. The CDR3 protein is CAISEGQGSNQPQHF. CDR3 in DNA: TGTGCCATCAGTGAAGGACAGGGGAGCAATCAGCCCCAGCATTTT.

J is TRBJ2-7 and V is TRBV7-2; perhaps TRBD1 as D (6 bases). Deletions cut 1 base from V and 4 bases from J, with 11 bases between. CDR3 length: 14 amino acids. Germline assignment: CDR1 SGHTA and CDR2 FQGNSA. The CDR3 DNA reads TGTGCCAGCAGCTTAGTTGTCAGGGGATACGAGCAGTACTTC. It specifies CASSLVVRGYEQYF.

The chain joins TRBV7-8 to TRBJ2-3, with 14 positions matching TRBD2. This CDR3 is built from 16 residues. V was clipped by 5 bases and J by 4 bases; unmatched bases: 5. Germline V gene data show CDR1 as SGHVS and CDR2 as FQNEAQ. CDR3 loop: CASSAGLAGGADTQYF. In DNA form, the CDR3 reads TGTGCCAGCAGCGCCGGACTAGCGGGAGGTGCAGATACGCAGTATTTT. The full variable domain, with the rest looked up from reference TRBV7-8 and TRBJ2-3, is GAGVSQSPRYKVAKRGQDVALRCDPISGHVSLFWYQQALGQGPEFLTYFQNEAQLDKSGLPSDRFFAERPEGSVSTLKIQRTQQEDSAVYLCASSAGLAGGADTQYFGPGTRLTVL.

V usage is TRBV4-2 and J usage is TRBJ2-1; 9 positions agree with TRBD2. Trimming took 1 base from V and 5 from J; bases not matched to a gene: 3. CDR1 LGHNA and CDR2 YNFKEQ come from the germline V gene. The CDR3 has 15 amino acids. The CDR3 DNA follows: TGTGCCAGCAGCCAAGGCTCTAGCGGGAACAATGAGCAGTTCTTC. The encoded protein is CASSQGSSGNNEQFF.

This clone turned up a few times. The genes are TRBV7-9 and TRBJ1-2; TRBD1 might be the D (6 bases). Germline V gene sequence: CDR1 SEHNR, CDR2 FQNEAQ (reference sequence). Trimming took off 1 base at V and 2 bases at J, with 14 bases between the two ends. The CDR3 has 16 residues. The CDR3 spells CASSLGGQSRNYGYTF. The DNA for the CDR3 is TGTGCCAGCAGCTTAGGAGGACAGAGCAGAAACTATGGCTACACCTTC.

The chain combines TRBV5-8 with TRBJ1-4, with D hard to call. CDR3 length: 15 residues. Germline V lookup: CDR1 SGHTS, CDR2 YDEGEE. V was shortened by 4 bases and J by 0 bases, with 10 bases between the two germline ends. The CDR3 coding sequence is TGTGCCAGCAGCGGTCGGGGTGCAACTAATGAAAAACTGTTTTTT. Protein sequence: CASSGRGATNEKLFF.

The rearrangement joins TRBV2 to TRBJ2-3; 10 positions agree with TRBD2. The germline CDR1 and CDR2 sequences are SNHLY and FYNNEI. The CDR3 has 13 residues. Trimming cost V 6 bases and J 8 bases; bases outside gene matches: 5. CDR3 amino acids: CASRRTSGGTQYF. CDR3 nucleotide sequence: TGTGCCAGCAGGCGGACTAGCGGAGGTACGCAGTATTTT.

The chain carries TRBV19 and TRBJ1-5; maybe TRBD1 (5 bases). Germline CDR1 LNHDA, CDR2 SQIVND (reference sequence). V was shortened by 3 bases and J by 7 bases, with 16 bases between the two germline ends. The CDR3 extends over 15 amino acids. The CDR3 here is CASSISQVKSQPQHF. The DNA of the CDR3 is TGTGCCAGTAGTATCTCACAGGTTAAAAGCCAGCCCCAGCATTTT.

This clone was detected a few times. The gene calls are TRBV19 and TRBJ2-1, with a tentative D call TRBD1 (6 bases). V shed 11 bases and J shed 7 bases, with 18 bases lying between them. CDR1 LNHDA and CDR2 SQIVND come from the germline V gene (reference sequence). This CDR3 contains 13 residues. The CDR3 is CAVPLGATNEQFF. The CDR3, as DNA: TGTGCCGTCCCCCTGGGGGCGACAAATGAGCAGTTCTTC.

The chain links TRBV19 to TRBJ2-3; 9 bases map to TRBD2. The germline gives CDR1 LNHDA, CDR2 SQIVND (reference sequence). V was pared by 1 base and J by 3 bases, with 14 bases of the junction left unmatched. The CDR3 loop spans 19 amino acids. CDR3 amino acids: CASSIVGRRLAGLTDTQYF. CDR3 nucleotides: TGTGCCAGTAGTATAGTAGGGCGGCGGCTAGCGGGATTGACAGATACGCAGTATTTT.

In its sample, this clone was seen once. V usage is TRBV5-1 and J usage is TRBJ2-1, with a tentative D call TRBD1 (5 bases). The CDR3 has 14 residues. CDR1 is SGHRS and CDR2 is YFSETQ in the germline V gene. V lost 4 bases and J 8 bases, leaving 16 bases between the germline ends. DNA of the CDR3: TGCGCCAGCAGCCAGGGATTAAAATACGATGAGCAGTTCTTC. Translated: CASSQGLKYDEQFF.

V gene TRBV23-1 combines with J gene TRBJ2-2, with D hard to call. TRBV23-1 has ORF status, its function being uncertain. The CDR3 runs to 16 residues. V gave up 2 bases and J gave up 3 bases, with 13 bases separating them. As DNA, the CDR3 is TGCGCCAGCAGTCAACTCCCCCGCGGTGACACCGGGGAGCTGTTTTTT. Amino acids: CASSQLPRGDTGELFF.

This chain uses TRBV4-3 with TRBJ1-3; no clear D. V dropped 4 bases and J dropped 0 bases, with 19 bases sitting between them. This CDR3 is built from 18 residues. Germline V lookup: CDR1 LGHNA, CDR2 YSLEER. The CDR3: CASSPFPRSASSGNTIYF. CDR3 DNA sequence: TGCGCCAGCAGCCCGTTCCCTCGCAGCGCGAGCTCTGGAAACACCATATATTTT.

The gene calls are TRBV6-1 and TRBJ2-2; D is uncertain. CDR1 and CDR2 (germline): MNHNS, SASEGT. The CDR3 contains 15 residues. The V end was cut by 7 bases, the J end by 3 bases, with 15 bases between. The CDR3: CASTRGYLDTGELFF. CDR3 sequence (DNA): TGTGCCAGCACTCGCGGCTATCTGGACACCGGGGAGCTGTTTTTT.

The chain uses TRBV5-1 and TRBJ2-3, with TRBD1 identical over 7 bases. The CDR3 extends over 15 amino acids. After removal of 4 bases from V and 0 bases from J, the junction contained 5 bases not matched to a gene. From germline, CDR1 is SGHRS and CDR2 YFSETQ. In DNA, the CDR3 is TGCGCCAGCAGCAGGACAGGCTCTAGCACAGATACGCAGTATTTT. It yields the protein CASSRTGSSTDTQYF.

This clone was seen a handful of times. The chain is built from TRBV6-1 and TRBJ1-1, with D tentatively TRBD1 (5 bases). Per germline, CDR1 MNHNS and CDR2 SASEGT. V was cut by 5 bases and J by 4 bases, with 17 bases left in between. The CDR3 consists of 15 residues. In nucleotides, the CDR3 is TGTGCCAGCAGTCCCAACGGGGGGAAGGGCACTGAAGCTTTCTTT. The encoded protein is CASSPNGGKGTEAFF.

The V and J genes are TRBV11-2 and TRBJ2-1, with 8 nucleotides matching TRBD2. CDR1 is SGHAT, CDR2 FQNNGV, per germline. This CDR3 is 17 amino acids long. Trimming removed 5 bases from V and 0 bases from J; junction bases left unmatched: 9. The CDR3 coding sequence is TGTGCCAGCAGCCGGCCGGGGGGGGCGAGCTCCTACAATGAGCAGTTCTTC. As protein: CASSRPGGASSYNEQFF.

There are a few counts of this clone. The chain recombines TRBV6-6 with TRBJ2-4, with D perhaps matching TRBD2 (5 bases). CDR3 size: 15 residues. Per germline, CDR1 MNHNY and CDR2 SVGAGI (reference sequence). V lost 8 bases and J 1 base, leaving 15 bases between the germline ends. CDR3 amino acids: CASQAEEAAKNIQYF. The CDR3 DNA is TGTGCCAGCCAAGCGGAGGAGGCGGCCAAAAACATTCAGTACTTC.

The genes are TRBV7-2 and TRBJ2-3, with 10 bases fitting TRBD2. Germline values: CDR1 SGHTA, CDR2 FQGNSA. This CDR3 has 14 residues. V lost 5 bases, J lost 3 bases, and 2 bases stayed unmatched. CDR3 protein: CASSPGLATDTQYF. The CDR3 region has the DNA TGTGCCAGCAGCCCGGGACTAGCGACAGATACGCAGTATTTT.